The 22 T cell receptor beta chains presented below share a single source sample, sequenced in a study of T cells after yellow fever vaccination (dated by TCRdb to about 2019). The sample's treatment or condition label, decoded: live attenuated yellow fever vaccine strain. Libraries were prepared through 5' RACE. Reads for this sample came from an Illumina NovaSeq 6000. TCRdb passed the public sequencing reads through fastp at Q25 and MiXCR, retaining productive beta sequences. Each entry is one CDR3 protein sequence, shown with its most common DNA and genes. This sample is represented by some 250,000 distinct CDR3 sequences; roughly 4% of them were singletons. The top ten clonotypes cover roughly a fifth of the sample. This sample comprised PBMCs, obtained 15 days after the yellow fever booster vaccination. The receptors shown here come from a man aged 18 to 30 who received the YFV17D yellow fever vaccine.

In its sample, this clonotype was seen many times. Here the CDR3 reads CAINPGHSSGANVLTF. Written as DNA, the CDR3 is TGTGCCATCAACCCGGGACATAGCTCTGGGGCCAACGTCCTGACTTTC. The chain joins TRBV10-3 to TRBJ2-6; maybe TRBD1 (6 bases). Germline V gene data show CDR1 as ENHRY and CDR2 as SYGVKD. The CDR3 covers 16 residues. V gave up 7 bases and J gave up 0 bases, with 13 bases separating them.

This clonotype came up many times. The chain links TRBV20-1 to TRBJ2-1, with TRBD2 identical over 13 bases. The CDR3 runs 16 residues. V shed 6 bases, J shed 4 bases, and the junction held 9 bases outside the gene matches. Germline V gives CDR1 DFQATT, CDR2 SNEGSKA (reference sequence). The CDR3 bases are TGCAGTGCCACCACCCTACTAGCGGGGGGGTACAATGAGCAGTTCTTC. Its protein product is CSATTLLAGGYNEQFF.

This clonotype was observed many times. The genes are TRBV5-1 and TRBJ2-3; D is possibly TRBD1 (5 bases). CDR1 is SGHRS, CDR2 YFSETQ, per germline. This CDR3 contains 15 residues. V gave up 4 bases and J gave up 0 bases, with 12 bases separating them. CDR3 DNA sequence: TGCGCCAGCAGCGTCCAGGGTACGAGCACAGATACGCAGTATTTT. Translating gives CASSVQGTSTDTQYF.

The J gene is TRBJ2-1, the V gene TRBV6-5, with a possible D match to TRBD1 (5 bases). V lost 4 bases to trimming and J lost 3 bases, with 16 bases between them. The CDR3 has 16 amino acids. Germline V gene sequence: CDR1 MNHEY, CDR2 SVGAGI. The CDR3 protein is CASSSLGAHGYNEQFF. As DNA, the CDR3 is TGTGCCAGCAGTTCCCTAGGGGCCCATGGCTACAATGAGCAGTTCTTC.

This clonotype was recorded many times. This chain joins TRBV6-2 or TRBV6-3 and TRBJ1-6; tentatively, D is TRBD1 (5 bases). The V and J ends lost 7 bases and 10 bases respectively, with 17 bases between them. Germline values: CDR1 MNHEY, CDR2 SVGEGT. The CDR3 is 14 amino acids. The CDR3 loop reads CASTQRGEHSPLHF. The CDR3 DNA reads as TGTGCCAGCACCCAAAGAGGGGAACACTCACCCCTCCACTTT.

In its sample, this clonotype was seen many times. The CDR3 sequence: CSARISGGAWETQYF. As DNA, the CDR3 is TGCAGTGCTAGAATCAGCGGGGGGGCTTGGGAGACCCAGTACTTC. The rearrangement uses TRBV20-1 and TRBJ2-5, with 10 bases matching TRBD2. After removal of 2 bases from V and 5 bases from J, the junction contained 8 bases not matched to a gene. The CDR3 sequence is 15 residues long. Germline CDR1 DFQATT, CDR2 SNEGSKA (reference sequence).

This clonotype appeared many times. The chain links TRBV12-3 or TRBV12-4 to TRBJ2-7, with 9 bases identical to TRBD1. V lost 1 base, J lost 5 bases, and 9 bases stayed unmatched. The CDR3 runs 16 residues. The CDR3 DNA sequence: TGTGCCAGCAGTTTAGATGGTACAGGGGGCAACGACGAGCAGTACGTC. It yields the protein CASSLDGTGGNDEQYV.

This clonotype was seen a few times. The chain recombines TRBV10-1 with TRBJ2-1; 10 nucleotides agree with TRBD1. The CDR3 totals 15 residues. The V gene end was trimmed by 3 bases and the J gene end by 5 bases; junction bases not matched to a gene: 4. Germline CDR1 WNHNN, CDR2 SYGVQD (reference sequence). CDR3 DNA: TGCGCCAGCAGTGATGGACAGGGGGGGAACAATGAGCAGTTCTTC. Translating it yields CASSDGQGGNNEQFF.

At least ten counts were recorded for this clonotype. V gene TRBV29-1 combines with J gene TRBJ1-6; 8 bases agree with TRBD1. Germline V gives CDR1 SQVTM, CDR2 ANQGSEA. V lost 4 bases to trimming and J lost 10 bases; unmatched junction nucleotides: 9. CDR3 length: 14 amino acids. The CDR3 nucleotides read TGCAGCGTTGGGGGACAGGCCCCGGGATCACCCCTCCACTTT. Translating gives CSVGGQAPGSPLHF.

This clonotype was detected many times. This sequence joins TRBV7-2 and TRBJ1-2; 7 bases match TRBD1. The CDR3 is 12 residues long. V lost 4 bases to trimming and J lost 5 bases; unmatched junction nucleotides: 1. The germline V gene encodes CDR1 SGHTA and CDR2 FQGNSA. CDR3 bases: TGTGCCAGCAGCTCACAGGGGTATGGCTACACCTTC. It is translated as CASSSQGYGYTF.

This clonotype came up many times. The chain combines TRBV7-9 with TRBJ2-5; D remains unclear. Trimming cost V 1 base and J 4 bases, with 10 bases left between them. The CDR3 loop spans 14 amino acids. Germline lookup yields CDR1 SEHNR and CDR2 FQNEAQ (reference sequence). Here the CDR3 DNA reads TGTGCCAGCAGCTTAGGACTTACGGGAGAGACCCAGTACTTC. Protein: CASSLGLTGETQYF.

This rearrangement joins TRBV4-2 to TRBJ2-5, with D uncertain. Germline V gene data show CDR1 as LGHNA and CDR2 as YNFKEQ. V was cut by 1 base and J by 5 bases, with 11 bases left in between. This CDR3 is built from 14 residues. CDR3 sequence: CASSQAVGRETQYF. CDR3 sequence (DNA): TGTGCCAGCAGCCAAGCGGTCGGGCGGGAGACCCAGTACTTC.

This clonotype was found many times. This sequence joins TRBV7-3 and TRBJ2-2; D is perhaps TRBD2 (6 bases). Trimming took off 6 bases at V and 5 bases at J, with 13 bases between the two ends. This CDR3 comprises 14 residues. Germline V gene sequence: CDR1 SGHTA, CDR2 FQGTGA. The CDR3 is CASRVPLATGELFF. CDR3 DNA sequence: TGTGCCAGCAGGGTTCCTCTAGCGACCGGGGAGCTGTTTTTT.

This clonotype was detected many times. The CDR3: CASSRRGFGYGYTF. The CDR3 DNA reads TGTGCCAGCAGTCGCAGGGGCTTTGGCTATGGCTACACCTTC. The V gene is TRBV12-3 or TRBV12-4, the J gene TRBJ1-2; the D gene is possibly TRBD1 (6 bases). The CDR3 totals 14 residues. V lost 5 bases and J lost 4, with 14 bases in between.

This clonotype has at least ten counts. The CDR3 region has the DNA TGTGCCATCAGTACCCGGGACAGGGGGCGCATGGCCCTGTACTTC. Amino acid sequence: CAISTRDRGRMALYF. This rearrangement joins TRBV10-3 to TRBJ2-5; the match to TRBD1 covers 12 bases. J lost 13 bases, V lost 5 bases, and 14 bases had no gene match. The CDR3 loop spans 15 amino acids. Germline V gene data show CDR1 as ENHRY and CDR2 as SYGVKD.

This clonotype was recorded at least ten times. The chain joins TRBV5-1 to TRBJ2-2, with TRBD2 matching 8 bases. There are 14 residues in the CDR3. V lost 5 bases, J lost 6 bases, and 6 bases stayed unmatched. Germline V gives CDR1 SGHRS, CDR2 YFSETQ. The DNA of the CDR3 is TGCGCCAGCAGGTACCGGGAGGGGCCCGGGGAGCTGTTTTTT. Its translation: CASRYREGPGELFF. The full variable domain, with the rest looked up from reference TRBV5-1 and TRBJ2-2, is KAGVTQTPRYLIKTRGQQVTLSCSPISGHRSVSWYQQTPGQGLQFLFEYFSETQRNKGNFPGRFSGRQFSNSRSEMNVSTLELGDSALYLCASRYREGPGELFFGEGSRLTVL.

This clonotype was seen ten or more times. The chain has TRBV15 and TRBJ2-5; D remains ambiguous. The V gene lost 1 base and the J gene lost 9 bases, with 18 bases spanning the gap. Looked up from germline, CDR1 is LNHNV and CDR2 is YYDKDF (reference sequence). CDR3 length: 15 amino acids. The CDR3: CATSRVELRQGSQYF. CDR3 DNA: TGTGCCACCAGCAGAGTCGAACTTCGCCAAGGGTCCCAGTACTTC.

Concerning this clonotype itself: A read error may be the cause here, since a much bigger clone is one base away. The V call is TRBV4-2, the J call TRBJ1-4, with a weak D call TRBD1 (5 bases). The germline CDR1 and CDR2 sequences are LGHNA and YNFKEQ. Trimming removed 1 base at V and 13 bases at J, with 19 bases between. The CDR3 is 15 amino acids. The CDR3 coding sequence is TGTGCCAGCAGCCAAGTGGAAGCGTCGGGGGTGGGACTGTTTTTT. Encoded protein: CASSQVEASGVGLFF.

This clonotype was detected once. A much more abundant neighbour one base away suggests this may be a read error. V and J are TRBV7-9 and TRBJ2-5, with a weak D call TRBD2 (5 bases). The CDR3 consists of 12 residues. CDR1 SEHNR and CDR2 FQNEAQ come from the germline V gene (reference sequence). Trimming removed 8 bases from V and 4 bases from J, with 11 bases in between. CDR3 sequence reads: CASGEGLETQYF. The CDR3, as DNA: TGTGCCAGCGGCGAGGGTTTAGAGACCCAGTACTTC.

There are many counts of this clonotype. The J gene is TRBJ2-4, the V gene TRBV7-2; D is undetermined. The CDR3 spans 14 residues. Trimming took off 3 bases at V and 0 bases at J, with 6 bases between the two ends. The germline gives CDR1 SGHTA, CDR2 FQGNSA. This CDR3 reads CASSLALAKNIQYF. The CDR3 DNA reads TGTGCCAGCAGCTTGGCATTAGCCAAAAACATTCAGTACTTC.

This clonotype was counted ten times or more. The chain links TRBV4-2 to TRBJ1-2; 7 bases are shared with TRBD1. The junction had 14 bases not matched to a gene; V was cut back by 10 bases and J by 6 bases. The germline gives CDR1 LGHNA, CDR2 YNFKEQ. The length of the CDR3 is 14 residues. CDR3 sequence: CATRIGTEENGYTF. The CDR3 DNA follows: TGTGCCACCCGGATAGGGACAGAGGAAAATGGCTACACCTTC.

This clonotype was seen ten or more times. The V call is TRBV27, the J call TRBJ2-7, with 10 bases lining up with TRBD1. The CDR3 is made up of 14 amino acids. V lost 4 bases, J lost 6 bases, and 6 bases stayed unmatched. Germline loops: CDR1 MNHEY, CDR2 SMNVEV (reference sequence). The CDR3 sequence is CASSWTGGRVEQYF. The CDR3, as DNA: TGTGCCAGCAGTTGGACAGGGGGTAGGGTCGAGCAGTACTTC.